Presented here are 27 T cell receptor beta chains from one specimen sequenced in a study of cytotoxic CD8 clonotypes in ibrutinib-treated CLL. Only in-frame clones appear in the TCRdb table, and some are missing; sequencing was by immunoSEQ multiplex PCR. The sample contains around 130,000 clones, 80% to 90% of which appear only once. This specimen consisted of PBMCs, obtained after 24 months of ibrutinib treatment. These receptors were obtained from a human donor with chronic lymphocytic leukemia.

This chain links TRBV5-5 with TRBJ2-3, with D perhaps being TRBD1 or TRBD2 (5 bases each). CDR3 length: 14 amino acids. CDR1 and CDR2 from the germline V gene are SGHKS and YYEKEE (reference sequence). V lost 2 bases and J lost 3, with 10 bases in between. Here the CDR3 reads CASSFEGITDTQYF. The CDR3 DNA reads TGTGCCAGCAGCTTCGAGGGGATTACAGATACGCAGTATTTT.

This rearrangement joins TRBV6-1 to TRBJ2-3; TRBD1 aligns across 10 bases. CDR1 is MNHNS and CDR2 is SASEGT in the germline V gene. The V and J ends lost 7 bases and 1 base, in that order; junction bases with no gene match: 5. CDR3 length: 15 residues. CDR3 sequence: CASKGTGARTDTQYF. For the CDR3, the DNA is TGTGCCAGCAAGGGGACAGGGGCTCGCACAGATACGCAGTATTTT.

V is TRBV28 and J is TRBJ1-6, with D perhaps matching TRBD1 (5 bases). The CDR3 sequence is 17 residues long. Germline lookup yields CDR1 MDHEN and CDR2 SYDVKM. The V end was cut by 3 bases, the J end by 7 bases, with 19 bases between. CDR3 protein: CASSFPRTLGENSPLHF. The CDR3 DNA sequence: TGTGCCAGCAGTTTTCCCAGGACACTGGGTGAAAATTCACCCCTCCACTTT.

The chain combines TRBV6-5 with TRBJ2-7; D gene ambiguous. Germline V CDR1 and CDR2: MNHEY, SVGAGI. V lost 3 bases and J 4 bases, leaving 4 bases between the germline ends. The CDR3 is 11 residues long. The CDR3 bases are TGTGCCAGCAGTTATATGTACGAGCAGTACTTC. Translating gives CASSYMYEQYF.

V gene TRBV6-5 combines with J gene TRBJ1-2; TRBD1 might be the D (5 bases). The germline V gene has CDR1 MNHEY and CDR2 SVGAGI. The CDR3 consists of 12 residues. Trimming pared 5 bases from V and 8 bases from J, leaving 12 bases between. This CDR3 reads CASSTVGEGYTF. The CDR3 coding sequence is TGTGCCAGCAGTACAGTGGGGGAAGGCTACACCTTC.

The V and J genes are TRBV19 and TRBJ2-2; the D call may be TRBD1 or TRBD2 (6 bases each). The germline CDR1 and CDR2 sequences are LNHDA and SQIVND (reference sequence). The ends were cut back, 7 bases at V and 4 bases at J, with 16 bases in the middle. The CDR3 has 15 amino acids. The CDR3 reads CASMTGAGATGELFF. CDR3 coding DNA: TGTGCCAGTATGACGGGGGCAGGGGCCACCGGGGAGCTGTTTTTT.

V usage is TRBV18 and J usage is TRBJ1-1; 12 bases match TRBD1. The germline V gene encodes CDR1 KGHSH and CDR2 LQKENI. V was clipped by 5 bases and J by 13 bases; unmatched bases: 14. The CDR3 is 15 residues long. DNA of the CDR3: TGTGCCAGCTCATCGGGACAGGGGGCCGCCTATATCGTTTTCTTT. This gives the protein CASSSGQGAAYIVFF. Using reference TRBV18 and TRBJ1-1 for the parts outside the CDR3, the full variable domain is NAGVMQNPRHLVRRRGQEARLRCSPMKGHSHVYWYRQLPEEGLKFMVYLQKENIIDESGMPKERFSAEFPKEGPSILRIQQVVRGDSAAYFCASSSGQGAAYIVFFGQGTRLTVV.

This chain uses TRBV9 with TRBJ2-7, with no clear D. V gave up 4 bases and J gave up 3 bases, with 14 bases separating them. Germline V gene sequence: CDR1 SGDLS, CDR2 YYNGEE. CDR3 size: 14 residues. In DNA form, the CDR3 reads TGTGCCAGCAGCCCGCGACTGGATAGCTACGAGCAGTACTTC. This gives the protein CASSPRLDSYEQYF.

The CDR3, as DNA: TGCAGCGTCGTCTGGGCGGGGGGGCGCACAGATACGCAGTATTTT. Translated, it gives CSVVWAGGRTDTQYF. The chain carries TRBV29-1 and TRBJ2-3; 9 bases line up with TRBD2. From germline, CDR1 is SQVTM and CDR2 ANQGSEA. The CDR3 loop spans 15 amino acids. Trimming cost V 6 bases and J 1 base; bases outside gene matches: 8.

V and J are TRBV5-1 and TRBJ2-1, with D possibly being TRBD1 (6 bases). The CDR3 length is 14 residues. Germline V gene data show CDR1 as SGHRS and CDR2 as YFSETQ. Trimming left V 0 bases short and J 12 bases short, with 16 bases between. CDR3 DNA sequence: TGCGCCAGCAGCTTGGGGGACACCCGGGGCGGGCAGTTCTTC. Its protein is CASSLGDTRGGQFF.

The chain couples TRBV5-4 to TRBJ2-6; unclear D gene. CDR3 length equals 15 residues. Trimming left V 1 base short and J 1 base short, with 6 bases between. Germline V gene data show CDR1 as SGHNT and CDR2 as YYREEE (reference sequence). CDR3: CASSLFSSGANVLTF. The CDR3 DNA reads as TGTGCCAGCAGCTTGTTCAGTTCTGGGGCCAACGTCCTGACTTTC.

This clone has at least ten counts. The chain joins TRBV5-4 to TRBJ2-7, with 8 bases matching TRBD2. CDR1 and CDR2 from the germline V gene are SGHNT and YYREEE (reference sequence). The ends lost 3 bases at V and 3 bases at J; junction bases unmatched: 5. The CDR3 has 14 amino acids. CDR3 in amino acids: CASSSLAGGYEQYF. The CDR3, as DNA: TGTGCCAGCAGCTCGTTGGCGGGGGGCTACGAGCAGTACTTC.

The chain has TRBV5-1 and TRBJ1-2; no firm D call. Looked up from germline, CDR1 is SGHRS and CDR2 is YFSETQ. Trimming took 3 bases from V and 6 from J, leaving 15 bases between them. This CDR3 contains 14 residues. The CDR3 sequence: CASSSKDGVDGYTF. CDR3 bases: TGCGCCAGCAGCTCCAAGGACGGGGTGGATGGCTACACCTTC.

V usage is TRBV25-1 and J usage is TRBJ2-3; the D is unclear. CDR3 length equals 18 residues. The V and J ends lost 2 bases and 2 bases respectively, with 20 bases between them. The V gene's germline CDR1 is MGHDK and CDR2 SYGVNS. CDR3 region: CASSEPPGQRTHTDTQYF. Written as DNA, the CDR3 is TGTGCCAGCAGTGAACCCCCGGGCCAACGTACGCACACAGATACGCAGTATTTT.

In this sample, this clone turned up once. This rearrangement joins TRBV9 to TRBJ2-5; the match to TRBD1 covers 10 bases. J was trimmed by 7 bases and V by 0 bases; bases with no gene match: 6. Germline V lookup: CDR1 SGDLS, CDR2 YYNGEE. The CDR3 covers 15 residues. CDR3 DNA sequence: TGTGCCAGCAGCGTAGGGACAGGGGGGTCGGGGACCCAGTACTTC. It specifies CASSVGTGGSGTQYF. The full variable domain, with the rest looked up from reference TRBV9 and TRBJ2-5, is DSGVTQTPKHLITATGQRVTLRCSPRSGDLSVYWYQQSLDQGLQFLIQYYNGEERAKGNILERFSAQQFPDLHSELNLSSLELGDSALYFCASSVGTGGSGTQYFGPGTRLLVL.

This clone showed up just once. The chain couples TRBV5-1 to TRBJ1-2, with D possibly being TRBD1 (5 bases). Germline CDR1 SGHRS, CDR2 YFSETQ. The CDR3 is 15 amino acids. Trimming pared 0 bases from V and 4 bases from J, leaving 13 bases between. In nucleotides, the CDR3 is TGCGCCAGCAGCTTGGGGGACTCCTTGGGCTATGGCTACACCTTC. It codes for CASSLGDSLGYGYTF.

CDR3 region: CASSLSRTGDTGELFF. The CDR3 bases are TGTGCCAGCAGCTTAAGTCGGACAGGGGACACCGGGGAGCTGTTTTTT. V and J are TRBV7-9 and TRBJ2-2; 9 bases are a match to TRBD1. The CDR3 extends over 16 amino acids. Germline values: CDR1 SEHNR, CDR2 FQNEAQ (reference sequence). V shed 2 bases and J 3 bases; nucleotides not matched to a gene: 4.

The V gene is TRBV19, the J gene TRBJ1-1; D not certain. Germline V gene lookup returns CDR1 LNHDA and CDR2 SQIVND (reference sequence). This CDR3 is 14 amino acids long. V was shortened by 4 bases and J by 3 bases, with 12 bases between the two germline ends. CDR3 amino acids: CASSSETSDTEAFF. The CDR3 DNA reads TGTGCCAGTAGTAGCGAAACAAGTGACACTGAAGCTTTCTTT.

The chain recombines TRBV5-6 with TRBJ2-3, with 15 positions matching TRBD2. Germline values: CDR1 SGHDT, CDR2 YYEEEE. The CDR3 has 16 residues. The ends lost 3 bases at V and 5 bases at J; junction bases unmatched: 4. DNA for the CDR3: TGTGCCAGCAGCTACGGGACTAGCGGGGGGAGAGATACGCAGTATTTT. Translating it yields CASSYGTSGGRDTQYF.

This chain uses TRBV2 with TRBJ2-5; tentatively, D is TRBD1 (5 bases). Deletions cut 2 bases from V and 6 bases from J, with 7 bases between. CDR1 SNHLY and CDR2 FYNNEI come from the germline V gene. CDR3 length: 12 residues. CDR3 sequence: CASSEWGQTQYF. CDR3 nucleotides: TGTGCCAGCAGTGAATGGGGCCAGACCCAGTACTTC.

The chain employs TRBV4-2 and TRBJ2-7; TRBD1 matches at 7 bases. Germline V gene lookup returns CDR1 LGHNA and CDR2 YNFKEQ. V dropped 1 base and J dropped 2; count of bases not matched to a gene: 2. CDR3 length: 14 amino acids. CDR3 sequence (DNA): TGTGCCAGCAGCCAAGGAGGGGGCCCCTACGAGCAGTACTTC. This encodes CASSQGGGPYEQYF.

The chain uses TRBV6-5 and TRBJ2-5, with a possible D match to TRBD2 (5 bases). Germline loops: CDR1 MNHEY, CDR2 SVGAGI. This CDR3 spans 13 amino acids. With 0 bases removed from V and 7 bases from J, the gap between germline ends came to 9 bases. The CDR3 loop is CASSYSTRGTQYF. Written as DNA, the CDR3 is TGTGCCAGCAGTTACTCTACTCGGGGGACCCAGTACTTC.

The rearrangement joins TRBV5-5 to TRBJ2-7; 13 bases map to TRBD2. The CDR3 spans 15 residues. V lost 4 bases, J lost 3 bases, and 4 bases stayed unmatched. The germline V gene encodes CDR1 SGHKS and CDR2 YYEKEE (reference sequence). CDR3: CASSDWTSGGYEQYF. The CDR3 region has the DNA TGTGCCAGCAGCGACTGGACTAGCGGGGGCTACGAGCAGTACTTC.

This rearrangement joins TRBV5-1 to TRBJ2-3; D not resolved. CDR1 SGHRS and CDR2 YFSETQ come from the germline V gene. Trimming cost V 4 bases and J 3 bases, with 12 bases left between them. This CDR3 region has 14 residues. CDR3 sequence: CASSETLTTDTQYF. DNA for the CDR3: TGCGCCAGCAGCGAGACCCTGACAACAGATACGCAGTATTTT. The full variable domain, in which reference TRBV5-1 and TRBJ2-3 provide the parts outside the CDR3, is KAGVTQTPRYLIKTRGQQVTLSCSPISGHRSVSWYQQTPGQGLQFLFEYFSETQRNKGNFPGRFSGRQFSNSRSEMNVSTLELGDSALYLCASSETLTTDTQYFGPGTRLTVL.

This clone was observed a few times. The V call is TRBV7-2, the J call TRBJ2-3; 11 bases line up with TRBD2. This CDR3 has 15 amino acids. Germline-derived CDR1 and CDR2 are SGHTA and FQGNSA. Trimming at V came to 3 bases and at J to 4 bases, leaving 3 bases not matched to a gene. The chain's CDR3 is CASSFVAGGADTQYF. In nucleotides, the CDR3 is TGTGCCAGCAGCTTCGTAGCGGGGGGGGCAGATACGCAGTATTTT.

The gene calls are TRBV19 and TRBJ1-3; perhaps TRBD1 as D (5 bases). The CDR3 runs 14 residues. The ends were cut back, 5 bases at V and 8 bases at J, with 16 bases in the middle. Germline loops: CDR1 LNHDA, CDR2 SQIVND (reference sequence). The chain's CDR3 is CASSASGGADTIYF. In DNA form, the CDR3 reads TGTGCCAGTAGTGCGTCAGGCGGGGCAGACACCATATATTTT.

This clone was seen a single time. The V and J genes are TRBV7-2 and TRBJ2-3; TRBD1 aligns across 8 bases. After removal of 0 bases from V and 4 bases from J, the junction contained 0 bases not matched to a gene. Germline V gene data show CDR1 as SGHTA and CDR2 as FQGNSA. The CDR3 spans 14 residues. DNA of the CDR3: TGTGCCAGCAGCTTAGCACAGGGGGCAGATACGCAGTATTTT. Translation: CASSLAQGADTQYF.